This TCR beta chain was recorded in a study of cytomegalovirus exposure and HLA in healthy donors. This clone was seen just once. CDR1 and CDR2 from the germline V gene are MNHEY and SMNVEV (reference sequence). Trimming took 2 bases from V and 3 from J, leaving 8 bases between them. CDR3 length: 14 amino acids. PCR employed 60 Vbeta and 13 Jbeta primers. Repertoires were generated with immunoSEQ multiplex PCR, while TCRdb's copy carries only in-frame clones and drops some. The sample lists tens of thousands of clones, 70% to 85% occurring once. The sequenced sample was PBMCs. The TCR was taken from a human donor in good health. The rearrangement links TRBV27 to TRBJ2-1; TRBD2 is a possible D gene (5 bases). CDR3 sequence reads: CASSLRGSYNEQFF. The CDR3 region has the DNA TGTGCCAGCAGTTTACGAGGGAGCTACAATGAGCAGTTCTTC.